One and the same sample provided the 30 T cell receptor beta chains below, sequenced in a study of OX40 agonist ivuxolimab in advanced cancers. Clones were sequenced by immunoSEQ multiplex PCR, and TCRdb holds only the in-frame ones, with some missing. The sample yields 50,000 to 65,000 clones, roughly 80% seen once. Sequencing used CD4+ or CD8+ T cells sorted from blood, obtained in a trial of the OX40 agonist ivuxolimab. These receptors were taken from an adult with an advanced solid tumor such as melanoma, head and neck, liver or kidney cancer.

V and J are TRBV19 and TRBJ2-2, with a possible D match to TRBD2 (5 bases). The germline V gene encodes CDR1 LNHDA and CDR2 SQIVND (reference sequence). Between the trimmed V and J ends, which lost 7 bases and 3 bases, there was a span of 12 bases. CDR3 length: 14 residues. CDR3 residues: CASKSREHTGELFF. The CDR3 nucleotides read TGTGCCAGTAAATCGAGGGAGCACACCGGGGAGCTGTTTTTT.

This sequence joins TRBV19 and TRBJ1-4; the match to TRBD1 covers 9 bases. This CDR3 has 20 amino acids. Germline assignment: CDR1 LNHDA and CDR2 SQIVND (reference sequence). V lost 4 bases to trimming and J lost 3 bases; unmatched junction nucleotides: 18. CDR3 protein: CASSKRTGTGKIKPNEKLFF. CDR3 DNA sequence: TGTGCCAGTAGTAAAAGAACCGGGACAGGGAAAATAAAGCCTAATGAAAAACTGTTTTTT.

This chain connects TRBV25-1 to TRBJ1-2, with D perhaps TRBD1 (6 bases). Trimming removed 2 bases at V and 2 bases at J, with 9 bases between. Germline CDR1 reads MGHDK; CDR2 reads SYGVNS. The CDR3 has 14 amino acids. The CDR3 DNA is TGTGCCAGCAGTGAAGGGGGCTCGAACTATGGCTACACCTTC. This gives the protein CASSEGGSNYGYTF.

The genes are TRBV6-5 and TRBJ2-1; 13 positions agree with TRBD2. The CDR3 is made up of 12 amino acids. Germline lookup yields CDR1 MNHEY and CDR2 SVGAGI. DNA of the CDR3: TGTGCGACAGGGACTAGCGGGACCGAGCAGTTCTTC. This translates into CATGTSGTEQFF.

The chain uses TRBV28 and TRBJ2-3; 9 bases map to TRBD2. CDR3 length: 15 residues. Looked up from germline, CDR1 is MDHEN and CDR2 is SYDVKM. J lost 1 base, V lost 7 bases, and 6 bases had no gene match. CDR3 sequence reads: CASIYSGGGTDTQYF. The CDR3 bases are TGTGCCAGCATTTATAGCGGGGGCGGCACAGATACGCAGTATTTT.

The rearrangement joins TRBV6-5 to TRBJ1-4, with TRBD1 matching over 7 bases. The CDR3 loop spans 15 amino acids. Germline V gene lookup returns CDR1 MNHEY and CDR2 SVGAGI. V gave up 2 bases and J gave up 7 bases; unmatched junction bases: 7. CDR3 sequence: CASSYRRDRVEKLFF. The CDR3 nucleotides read TGTGCCAGCAGTTACCGCCGGGACAGAGTTGAAAAACTGTTTTTT.

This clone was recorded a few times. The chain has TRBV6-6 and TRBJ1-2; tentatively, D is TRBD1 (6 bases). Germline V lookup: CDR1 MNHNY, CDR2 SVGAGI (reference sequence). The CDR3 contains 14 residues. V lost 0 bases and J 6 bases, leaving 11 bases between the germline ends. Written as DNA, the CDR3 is TGTGCCAGCAGTTACTCGCGGGGGCTGGATGGCTACACCTTC. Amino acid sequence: CASSYSRGLDGYTF.

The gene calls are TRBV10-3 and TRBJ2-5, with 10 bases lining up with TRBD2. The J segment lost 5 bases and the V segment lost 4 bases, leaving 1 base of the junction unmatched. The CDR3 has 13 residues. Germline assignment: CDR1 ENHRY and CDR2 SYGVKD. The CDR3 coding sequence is TGTGCCATCAGTGGGACTAGCGGTGAGACCCAGTACTTC. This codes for CAISGTSGETQYF.

CDR3 protein: CARSLLPDWDYAMGNEQFF. The CDR3 coding sequence is TGTGCCAGAAGCTTGCTGCCTGATTGGGACTACGCTATGGGGAATGAGCAGTTCTTC. V usage is TRBV5-3 and J usage is TRBJ2-1, with 7 bases lining up with TRBD2. TRBV5-3 is filed as an ORF, its function uncertain. The CDR3 sequence is 19 residues long. V shed 1 base and J 7 bases; nucleotides not matched to a gene: 20.

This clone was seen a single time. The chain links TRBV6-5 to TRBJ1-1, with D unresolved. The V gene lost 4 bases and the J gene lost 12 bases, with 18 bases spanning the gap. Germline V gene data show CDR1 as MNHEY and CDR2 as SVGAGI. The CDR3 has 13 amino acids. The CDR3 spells CASSFSRGTDTFF. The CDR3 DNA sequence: TGTGCCAGCAGTTTCTCCCGGGGTACCGATACTTTCTTT.

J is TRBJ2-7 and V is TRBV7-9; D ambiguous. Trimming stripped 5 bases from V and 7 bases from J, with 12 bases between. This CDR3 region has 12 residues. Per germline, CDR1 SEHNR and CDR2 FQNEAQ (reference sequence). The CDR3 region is CASSLERREQYF. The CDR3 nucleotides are TGTGCCAGCAGCCTGGAGAGGCGAGAGCAGTACTTC.

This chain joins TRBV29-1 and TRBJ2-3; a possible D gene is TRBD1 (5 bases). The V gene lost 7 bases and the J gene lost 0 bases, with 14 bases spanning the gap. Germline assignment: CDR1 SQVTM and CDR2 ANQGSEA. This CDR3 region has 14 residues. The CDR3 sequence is CSATQGSSTDTQYF. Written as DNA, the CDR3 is TGCAGCGCCACCCAGGGTTCCAGCACAGATACGCAGTATTTT.

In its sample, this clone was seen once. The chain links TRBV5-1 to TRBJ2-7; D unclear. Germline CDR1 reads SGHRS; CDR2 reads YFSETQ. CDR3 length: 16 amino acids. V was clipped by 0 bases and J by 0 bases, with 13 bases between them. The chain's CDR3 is CASSLGLGSDSYEQYF. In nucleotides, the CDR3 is TGCGCCAGCAGCTTGGGACTCGGGTCCGACTCCTACGAGCAGTACTTC.

CDR3 coding DNA: TGTGCTAGTGCCGACAGGGAGAGCGGGGAGCTGTTTTTT. Amino acids: CASADRESGELFF. This rearrangement joins TRBV12-5 to TRBJ2-2; 7 bases match TRBD1. Germline assignment: CDR1 LGHNT and CDR2 FRNRAP. The V gene end was trimmed by 7 bases and the J gene end by 7 bases; junction bases not matched to a gene: 6. This CDR3 spans 13 amino acids.

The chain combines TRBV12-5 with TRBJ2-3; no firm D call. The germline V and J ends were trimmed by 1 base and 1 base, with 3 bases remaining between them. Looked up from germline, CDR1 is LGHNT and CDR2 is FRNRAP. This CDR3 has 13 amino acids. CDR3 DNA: TGTGCTAGTGGTTTGGGCGGCACAGATACGCAGTATTTT. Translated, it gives CASGLGGTDTQYF. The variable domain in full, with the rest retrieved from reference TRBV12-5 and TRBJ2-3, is DARVTQTPRHKVTEMGQEVTMRCQPILGHNTVFWYRQTMMQGLELLAYFRNRAPLDDSGMPKDRFSAEMPDATLATLKIQPSEPRDSAVYFCASGLGGTDTQYFGPGTRLTVL.

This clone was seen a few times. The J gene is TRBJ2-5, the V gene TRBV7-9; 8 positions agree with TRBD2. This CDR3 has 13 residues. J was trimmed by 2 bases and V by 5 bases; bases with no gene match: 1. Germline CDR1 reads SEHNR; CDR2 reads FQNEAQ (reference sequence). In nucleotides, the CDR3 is TGTGCCAGCAGCCGCGGGAGGCAAGAGACCCAGTACTTC. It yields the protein CASSRGRQETQYF. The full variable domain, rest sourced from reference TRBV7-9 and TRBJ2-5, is DTGVSQNPRHKITKRGQNVTFRCDPISEHNRLYWYRQTLGQGPEFLTYFQNEAQLEKSRLLSDRFSAERPKGSFSTLEIQRTEQGDSAMYLCASSRGRQETQYFGPGTRLLVL.

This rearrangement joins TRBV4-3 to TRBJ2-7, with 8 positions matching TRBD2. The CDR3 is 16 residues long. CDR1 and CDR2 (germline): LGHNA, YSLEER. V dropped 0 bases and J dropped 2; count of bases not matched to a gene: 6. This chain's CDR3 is CASSQEVDSGAYEQYF. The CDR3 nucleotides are TGCGCCAGCAGCCAAGAAGTAGATAGCGGGGCCTACGAGCAGTACTTC.

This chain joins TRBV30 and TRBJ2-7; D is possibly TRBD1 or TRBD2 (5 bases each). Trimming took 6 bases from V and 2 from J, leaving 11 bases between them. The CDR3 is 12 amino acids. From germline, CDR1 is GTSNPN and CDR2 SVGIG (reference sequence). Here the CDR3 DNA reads TGTGCCTGCAGAGGGGCCCCCTACGAGCAGTACTTC. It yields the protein CACRGAPYEQYF. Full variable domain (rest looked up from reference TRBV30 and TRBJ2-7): SQTIHQWPATLVQPVGSPLSLECTVEGTSNPNLYWYRQAAGRGLQLLFYSVGIGQISSEVPQNLSASRPQDRQFILSSKKLLLSDSGFYLCACRGAPYEQYFGPGTRLTVT.

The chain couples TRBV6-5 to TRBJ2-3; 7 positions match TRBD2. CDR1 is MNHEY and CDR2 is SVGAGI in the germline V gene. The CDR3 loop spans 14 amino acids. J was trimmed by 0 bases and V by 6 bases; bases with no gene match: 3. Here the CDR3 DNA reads TGTGCCAGCAGAACCGGGGGGAGCACAGATACGCAGTATTTT. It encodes CASRTGGSTDTQYF.

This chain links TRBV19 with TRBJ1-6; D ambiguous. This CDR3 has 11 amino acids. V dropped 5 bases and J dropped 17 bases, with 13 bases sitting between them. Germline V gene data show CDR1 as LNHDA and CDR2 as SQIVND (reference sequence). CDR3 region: CASSLNGGFHF. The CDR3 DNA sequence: TGTGCCAGTAGTCTTAACGGTGGGTTCCACTTT.

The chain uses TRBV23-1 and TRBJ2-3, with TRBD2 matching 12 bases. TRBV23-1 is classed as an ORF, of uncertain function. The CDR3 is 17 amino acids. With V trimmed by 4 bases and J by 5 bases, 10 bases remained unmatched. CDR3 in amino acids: CASSRRRLAGERDTQYF. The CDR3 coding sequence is TGCGCCAGCAGTCGCCGCCGACTAGCGGGAGAGAGAGATACGCAGTATTTT.

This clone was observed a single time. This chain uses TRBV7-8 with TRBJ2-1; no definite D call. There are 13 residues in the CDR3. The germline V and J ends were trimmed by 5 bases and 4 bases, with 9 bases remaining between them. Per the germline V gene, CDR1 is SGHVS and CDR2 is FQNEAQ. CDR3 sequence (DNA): TGTGCCAGCAGCCCTGTTCTGTACAATGAGCAGTTCTTC. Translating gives CASSPVLYNEQFF.

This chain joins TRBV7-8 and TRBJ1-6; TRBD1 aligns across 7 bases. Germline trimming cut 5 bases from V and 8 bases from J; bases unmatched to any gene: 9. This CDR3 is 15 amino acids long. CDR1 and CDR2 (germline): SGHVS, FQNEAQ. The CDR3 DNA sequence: TGTGCCAGCAGCCCCCTACGCAGGGGGGATTCACCCCTCCACTTT. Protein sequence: CASSPLRRGDSPLHF.

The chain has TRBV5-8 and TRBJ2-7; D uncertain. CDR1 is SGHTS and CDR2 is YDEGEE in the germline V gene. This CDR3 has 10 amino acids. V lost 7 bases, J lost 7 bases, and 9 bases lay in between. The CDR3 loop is CASSVEEQYF. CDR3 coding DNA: TGTGCCAGCTCGGTGGAAGAGCAGTACTTC. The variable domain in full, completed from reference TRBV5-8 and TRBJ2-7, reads EAGVTQSPTHLIKTRGQQATLRCSPISGHTSVYWYQQALGLGLQFLLWYDEGEERNRGNFPPRFSGRQFPNYSSELNVNALELEDSALYLCASSVEEQYFGPGTRLTVT.

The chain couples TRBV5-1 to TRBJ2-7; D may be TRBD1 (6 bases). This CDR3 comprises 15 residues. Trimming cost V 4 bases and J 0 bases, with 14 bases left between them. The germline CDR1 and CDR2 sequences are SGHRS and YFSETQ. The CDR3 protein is CASSARTASSYEQYF. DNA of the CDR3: TGCGCCAGCAGCGCGCGGACAGCGAGCTCCTACGAGCAGTACTTC.

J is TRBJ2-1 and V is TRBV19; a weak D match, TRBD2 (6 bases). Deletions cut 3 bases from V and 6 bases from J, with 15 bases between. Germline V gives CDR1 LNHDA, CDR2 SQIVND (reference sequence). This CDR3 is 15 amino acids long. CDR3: CASSMAGTQSNEQFF. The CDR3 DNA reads TGTGCCAGTAGTATGGCGGGGACCCAGAGCAATGAGCAGTTCTTC.

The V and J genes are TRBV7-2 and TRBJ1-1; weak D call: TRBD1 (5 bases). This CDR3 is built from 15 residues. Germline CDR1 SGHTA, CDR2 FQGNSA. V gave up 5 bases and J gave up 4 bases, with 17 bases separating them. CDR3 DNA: TGTGCCAGCAGCCGTACCGGGACGGATGGCACTGAAGCTTTCTTT. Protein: CASSRTGTDGTEAFF.

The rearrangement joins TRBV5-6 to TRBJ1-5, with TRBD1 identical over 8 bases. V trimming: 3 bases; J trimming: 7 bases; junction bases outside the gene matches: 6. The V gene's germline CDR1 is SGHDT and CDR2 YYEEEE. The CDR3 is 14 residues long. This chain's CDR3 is CASSSRTGKQPQHF. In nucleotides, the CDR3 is TGTGCCAGCAGCTCCCGGACAGGGAAGCAGCCCCAGCATTTT.

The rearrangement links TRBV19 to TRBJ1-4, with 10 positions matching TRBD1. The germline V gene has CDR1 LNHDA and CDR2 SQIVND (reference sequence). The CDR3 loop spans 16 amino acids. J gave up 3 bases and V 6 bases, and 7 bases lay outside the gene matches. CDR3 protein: CASRRQGALANEKLFF. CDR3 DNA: TGTGCCAGTAGAAGACAGGGGGCGTTGGCTAATGAAAAACTGTTTTTT.

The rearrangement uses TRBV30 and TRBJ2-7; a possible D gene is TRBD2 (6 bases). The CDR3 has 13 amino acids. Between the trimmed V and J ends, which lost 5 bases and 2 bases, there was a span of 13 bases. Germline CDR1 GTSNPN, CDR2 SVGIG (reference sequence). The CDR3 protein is CAWGRLVPYEQYF. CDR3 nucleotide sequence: TGTGCCTGGGGCCGACTAGTTCCCTACGAGCAGTACTTC.